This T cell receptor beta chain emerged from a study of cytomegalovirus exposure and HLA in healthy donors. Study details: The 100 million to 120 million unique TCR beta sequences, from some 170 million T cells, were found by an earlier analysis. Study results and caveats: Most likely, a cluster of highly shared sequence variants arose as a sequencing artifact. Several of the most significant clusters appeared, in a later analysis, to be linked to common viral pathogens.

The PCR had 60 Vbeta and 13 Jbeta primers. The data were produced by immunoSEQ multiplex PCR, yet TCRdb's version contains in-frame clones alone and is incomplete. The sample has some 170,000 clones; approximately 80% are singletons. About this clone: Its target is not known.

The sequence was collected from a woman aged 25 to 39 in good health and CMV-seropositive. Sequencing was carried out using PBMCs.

Here the CDR3 DNA reads TGTGCCTCTTTTAGGGGGACGGTTGCGTACACTGAAGCTTTCTTT. Translation gives CASFRGTVAYTEAFF. The rearrangement joins TRBV19 to TRBJ1-1, with D possibly TRBD1 on 6 matching bases. CDR3 size: 15 residues. V dropped 11 bases and J dropped 3 bases, with 22 bases sitting between them. CDR1 LNHDA and CDR2 SQIVND come from the germline V gene (reference sequence).